This T cell receptor beta chain emerged from a study of early T cells in non-severe SARS-CoV-2 infection. The wider study: Chains stayed unpaired after sequencing of bulk RNA from unsorted whole blood.

This clonotype showed up just a few times. Individually, cDNA molecules had unique molecular identifiers attached to them. One entry per CDR3 protein, called by TCRdb with MiXCR from the 5' RACE reads. Seen here are tens of thousands of distinct CDR3 sequences, around 13% observed once, and the top ten hold roughly 8.3%. V was shortened by 4 bases and J by 8 bases, with 18 bases between the two germline ends. The germline gives CDR1 LGHDT, CDR2 YNNKEL (reference sequence). The CDR3 is made up of 15 amino acids. Sequencing was performed on whole blood. The chain recombines TRBV3-1 with TRBJ2-4; D might be TRBD1 or TRBD2, each matching 5 bases. This sequence was found in an adult who was a healthcare worker with PCR-confirmed SARS-CoV-2 infection or an uninfected control (not recorded which). The CDR3 coding sequence is TGTGCCAGCAGCCCCCAGAGGGGATCCAGGGACATTCAGTACTTC. The encoded protein is CASSPQRGSRDIQYF.